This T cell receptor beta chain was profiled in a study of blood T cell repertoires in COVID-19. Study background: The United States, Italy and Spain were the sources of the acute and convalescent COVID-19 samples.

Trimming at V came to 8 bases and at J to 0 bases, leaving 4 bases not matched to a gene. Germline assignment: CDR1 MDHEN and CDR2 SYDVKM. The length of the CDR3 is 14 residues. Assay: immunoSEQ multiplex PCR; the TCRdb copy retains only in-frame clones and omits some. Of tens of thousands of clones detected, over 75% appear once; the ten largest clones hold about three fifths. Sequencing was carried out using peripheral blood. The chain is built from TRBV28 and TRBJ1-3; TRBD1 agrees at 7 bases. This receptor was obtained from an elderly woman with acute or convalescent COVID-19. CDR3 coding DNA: TGTGCCAGCCCGGACAGGATCTCTGGAAACACCATATATTTT. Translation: CASPDRISGNTIYF.